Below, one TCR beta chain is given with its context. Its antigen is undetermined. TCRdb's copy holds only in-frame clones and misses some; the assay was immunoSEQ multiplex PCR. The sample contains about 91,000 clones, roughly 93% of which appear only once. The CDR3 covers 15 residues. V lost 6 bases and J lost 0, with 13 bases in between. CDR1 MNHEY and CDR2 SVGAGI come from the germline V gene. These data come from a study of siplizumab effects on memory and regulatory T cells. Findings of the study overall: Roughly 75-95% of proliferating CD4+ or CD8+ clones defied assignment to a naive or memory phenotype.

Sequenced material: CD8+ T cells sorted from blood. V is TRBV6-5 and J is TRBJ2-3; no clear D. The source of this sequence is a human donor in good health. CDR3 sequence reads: CASSEWALSTDTQYF. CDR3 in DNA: TGTGCCAGCAGCGAATGGGCCCTTAGCACAGATACGCAGTATTTT.